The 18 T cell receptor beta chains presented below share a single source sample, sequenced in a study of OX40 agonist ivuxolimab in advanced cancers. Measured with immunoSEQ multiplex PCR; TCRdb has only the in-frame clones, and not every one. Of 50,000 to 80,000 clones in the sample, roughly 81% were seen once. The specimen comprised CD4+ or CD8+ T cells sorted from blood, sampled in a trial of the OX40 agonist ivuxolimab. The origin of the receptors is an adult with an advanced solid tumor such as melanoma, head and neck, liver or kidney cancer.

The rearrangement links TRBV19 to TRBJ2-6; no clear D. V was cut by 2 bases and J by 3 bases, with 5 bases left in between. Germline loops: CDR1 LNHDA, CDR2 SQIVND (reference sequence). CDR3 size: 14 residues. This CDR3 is CASSISFGANVLTF. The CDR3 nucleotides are TGTGCCAGTAGTATAAGTTTTGGGGCCAACGTCCTGACTTTC. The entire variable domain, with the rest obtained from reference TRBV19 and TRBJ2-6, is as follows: DGGITQSPKYLFRKEGQNVTLSCEQNLNHDAMYWYRQDPGQGLRLIYYSQIVNDFQKGDIAEGYSVSREKKESFPLTVTSAQKNPTAFYLCASSISFGANVLTFGAGSRLTVL.

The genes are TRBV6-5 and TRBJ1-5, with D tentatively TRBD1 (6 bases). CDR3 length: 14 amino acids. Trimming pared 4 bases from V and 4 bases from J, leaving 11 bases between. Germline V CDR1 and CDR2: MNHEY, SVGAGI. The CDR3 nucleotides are TGTGCCAGCAGTTTACAGGGCCCGAATCAGCCCCAGCATTTT. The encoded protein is CASSLQGPNQPQHF.

CDR3 residues: CASSVDPSGRAIATQYF. Here the CDR3 DNA reads TGTGCCAGCAGCGTAGACCCTAGCGGGAGGGCCATAGCTACGCAGTATTTT. The V call is TRBV9, the J call TRBJ2-3; 12 nucleotides line up with TRBD2. Per germline, CDR1 SGDLS and CDR2 YYNGEE. The ends lost 0 bases at V and 8 bases at J; junction bases unmatched: 10. This CDR3 region has 17 residues.

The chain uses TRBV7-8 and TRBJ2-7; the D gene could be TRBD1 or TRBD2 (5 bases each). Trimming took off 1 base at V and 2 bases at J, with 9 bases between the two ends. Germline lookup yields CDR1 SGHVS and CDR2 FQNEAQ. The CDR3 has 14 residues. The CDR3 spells CASSLGGAAYEQYF. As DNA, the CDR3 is TGTGCCAGCAGCTTAGGAGGGGCGGCCTACGAGCAGTACTTC. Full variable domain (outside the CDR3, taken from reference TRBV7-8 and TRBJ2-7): GAGVSQSPRYKVAKRGQDVALRCDPISGHVSLFWYQQALGQGPEFLTYFQNEAQLDKSGLPSDRFFAERPEGSVSTLKIQRTQQEDSAVYLCASSLGGAAYEQYFGPGTRLTVT.

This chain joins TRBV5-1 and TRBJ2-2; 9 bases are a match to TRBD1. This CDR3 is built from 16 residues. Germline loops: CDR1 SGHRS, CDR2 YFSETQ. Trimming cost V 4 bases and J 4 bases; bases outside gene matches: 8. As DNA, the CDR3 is TGCGCCAGCAGCCCCCCGGGACAGGGCCTCACCGGGGAGCTGTTTTTT. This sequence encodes CASSPPGQGLTGELFF.

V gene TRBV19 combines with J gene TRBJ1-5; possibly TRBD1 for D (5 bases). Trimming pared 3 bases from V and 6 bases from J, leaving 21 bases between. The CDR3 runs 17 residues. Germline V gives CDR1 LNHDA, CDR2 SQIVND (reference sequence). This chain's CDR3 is CASSITGTLLGSQPQHF. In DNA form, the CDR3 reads TGTGCCAGTAGTATCACCGGGACTCTCTTGGGCAGTCAGCCCCAGCATTTT.

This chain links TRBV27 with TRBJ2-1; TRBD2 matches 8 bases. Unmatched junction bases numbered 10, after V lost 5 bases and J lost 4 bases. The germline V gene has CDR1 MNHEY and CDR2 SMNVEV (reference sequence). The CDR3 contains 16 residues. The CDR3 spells CASSTLTSGVYNEQFF. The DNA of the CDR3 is TGTGCCAGCAGTACCCTTACTAGCGGAGTTTACAATGAGCAGTTCTTC.

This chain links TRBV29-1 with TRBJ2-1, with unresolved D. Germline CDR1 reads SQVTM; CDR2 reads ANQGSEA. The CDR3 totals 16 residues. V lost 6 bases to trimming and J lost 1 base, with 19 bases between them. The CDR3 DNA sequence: TGCAGCGTCCCTCTGGGTGGTTCGGCGTCCTACAATGAGCAGTTCTTC. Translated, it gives CSVPLGGSASYNEQFF.

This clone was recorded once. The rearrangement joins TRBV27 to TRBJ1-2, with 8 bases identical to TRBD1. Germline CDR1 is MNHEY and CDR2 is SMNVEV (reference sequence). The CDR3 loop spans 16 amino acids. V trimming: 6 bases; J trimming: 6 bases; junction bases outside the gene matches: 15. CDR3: CASSPLRDRGGDGYTF. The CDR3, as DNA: TGTGCCAGCAGCCCCCTCCGAGACAGGGGAGGAGATGGCTACACCTTC.

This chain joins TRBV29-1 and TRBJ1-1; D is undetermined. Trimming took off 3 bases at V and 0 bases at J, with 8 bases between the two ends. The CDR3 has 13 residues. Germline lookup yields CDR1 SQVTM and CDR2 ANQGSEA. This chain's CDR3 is CSVDGYMNTEAFF. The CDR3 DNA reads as TGCAGCGTTGACGGTTACATGAACACTGAAGCTTTCTTT.

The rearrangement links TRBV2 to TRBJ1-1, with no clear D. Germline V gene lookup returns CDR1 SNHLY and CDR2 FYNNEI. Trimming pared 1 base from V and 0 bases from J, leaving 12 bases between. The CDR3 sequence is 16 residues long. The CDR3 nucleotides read TGTGCCAGCAGTGAAGGGGTAGGGCCCCTGAACACTGAAGCTTTCTTT. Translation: CASSEGVGPLNTEAFF.

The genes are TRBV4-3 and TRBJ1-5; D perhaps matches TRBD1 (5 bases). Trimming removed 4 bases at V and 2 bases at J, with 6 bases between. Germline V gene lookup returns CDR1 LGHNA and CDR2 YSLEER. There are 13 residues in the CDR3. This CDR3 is CASSPGGNQPQHF. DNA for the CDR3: TGCGCCAGCAGCCCGGGGGGCAATCAGCCCCAGCATTTT.

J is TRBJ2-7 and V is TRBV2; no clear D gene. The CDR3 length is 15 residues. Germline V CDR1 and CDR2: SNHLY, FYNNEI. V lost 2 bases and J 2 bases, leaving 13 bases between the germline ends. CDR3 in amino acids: CASSERLGRTYEQYF. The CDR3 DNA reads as TGTGCCAGCAGTGAACGGCTAGGCCGAACCTACGAGCAGTACTTC.

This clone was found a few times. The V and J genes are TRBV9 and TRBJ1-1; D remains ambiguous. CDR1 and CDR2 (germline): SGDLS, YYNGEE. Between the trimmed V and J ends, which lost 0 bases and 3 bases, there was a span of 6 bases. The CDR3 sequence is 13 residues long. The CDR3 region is CASSVVDDTEAFF. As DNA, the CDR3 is TGTGCCAGCAGCGTAGTGGATGACACTGAAGCTTTCTTT.

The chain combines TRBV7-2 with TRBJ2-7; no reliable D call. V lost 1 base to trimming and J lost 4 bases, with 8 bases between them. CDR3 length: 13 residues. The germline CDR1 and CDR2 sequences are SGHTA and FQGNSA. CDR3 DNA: TGTGCCAGCAGCTTAGTGGCCTCTTACGAGCAGTACTTC. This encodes CASSLVASYEQYF.

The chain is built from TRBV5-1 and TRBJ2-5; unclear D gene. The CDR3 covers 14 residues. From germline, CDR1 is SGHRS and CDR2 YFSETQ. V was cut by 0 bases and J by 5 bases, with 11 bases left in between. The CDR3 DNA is TGCGCCAGCAGCTTGGTAGTCACTTCTGAGACCCAGTACTTC. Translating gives CASSLVVTSETQYF.

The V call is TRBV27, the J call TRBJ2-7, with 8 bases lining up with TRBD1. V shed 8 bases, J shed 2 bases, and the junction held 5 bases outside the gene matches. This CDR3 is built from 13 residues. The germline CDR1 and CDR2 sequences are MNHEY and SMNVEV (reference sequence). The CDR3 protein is CASRLTGAYEQYF. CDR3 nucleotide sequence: TGTGCCAGCCGCTTGACAGGGGCCTACGAGCAGTACTTC.

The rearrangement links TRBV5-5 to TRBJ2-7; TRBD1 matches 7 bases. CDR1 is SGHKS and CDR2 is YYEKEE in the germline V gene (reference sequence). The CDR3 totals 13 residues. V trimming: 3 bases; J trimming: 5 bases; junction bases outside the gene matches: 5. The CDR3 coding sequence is TGTGCCAGCAGCTCAACAGGGGCGAACGAGCAGTACTTC. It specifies CASSSTGANEQYF.